This T cell receptor (beta chain) came from a study of cytomegalovirus exposure and HLA in healthy donors. The CDR3 has 17 residues. V lost 2 bases to trimming and J lost 0 bases; unmatched junction nucleotides: 7. CDR1 and CDR2 (germline): SGHRS, YFSETQ. A few counts support this clone. It was with 60 Vbeta and 13 Jbeta primers that the PCR ran. The table came from immunoSEQ multiplex PCR; TCRdb's copy has only in-frame clones and leaves some out. Seen here are tens of thousands of clones, just over 70% observed once, and the top ten hold 4.9%. This receptor was obtained from a man between 60 and 70 years old in good health and CMV-seropositive. This chain joins TRBV5-1 and TRBJ2-7; 11 bases line up with TRBD1. The sequenced sample was PBMCs. The CDR3 DNA sequence: TGCGCCAGCAGCTTTAACTGGGGACAGGGGGTCTCCTACGAGCAGTACTTC. Encoded protein: CASSFNWGQGVSYEQYF.